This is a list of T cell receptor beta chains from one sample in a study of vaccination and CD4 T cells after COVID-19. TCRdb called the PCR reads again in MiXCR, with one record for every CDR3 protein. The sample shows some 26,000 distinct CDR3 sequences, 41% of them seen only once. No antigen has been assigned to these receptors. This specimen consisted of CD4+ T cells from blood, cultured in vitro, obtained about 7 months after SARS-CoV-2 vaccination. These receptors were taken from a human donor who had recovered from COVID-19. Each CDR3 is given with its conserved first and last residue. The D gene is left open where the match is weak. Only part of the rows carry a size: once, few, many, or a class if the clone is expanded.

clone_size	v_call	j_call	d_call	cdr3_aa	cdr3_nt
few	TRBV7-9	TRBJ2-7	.	CASSLVVGGKEQYF	TGTGCCAGCAGCTTAGTTGTAGGGGGGAAGGAGCAGTACTTC
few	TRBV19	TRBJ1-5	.	CASSIAGKRRPQHF	TGTGCCAGTAGTATCGCAGGGAAGAGAAGGCCCCAGCATTTT
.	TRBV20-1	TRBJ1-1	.	CRAGVSSEAFF	TGCAGAGCAGGGGTTAGCTCTGAAGCTTTCTTT
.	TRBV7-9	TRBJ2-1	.	CASTRYNEQFF	TGTGCCAGCACCCGATACAATGAGCAGTTCTTC
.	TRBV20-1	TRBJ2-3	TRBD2	CSARDFAGLAGADTQYF	TGCAGTGCTAGAGATTTCGCGGGACTAGCGGGCGCAGATACGCAGTATTTT
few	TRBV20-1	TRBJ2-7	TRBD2	CSLWASGTTTYEQYF	TGCAGTCTTTGGGCTAGCGGGACTACCACCTACGAGCAGTACTTC
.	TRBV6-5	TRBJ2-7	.	CASSYLSGTYEQYF	TGTGCCAGCAGTTATCTCTCGGGGACCTACGAGCAGTACTTC
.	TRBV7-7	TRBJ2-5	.	CASSLGGGHQETQYF	TGTGCTAGCAGCTTGGGCGGCGGGCACCAAGAGACCCAGTACTTC
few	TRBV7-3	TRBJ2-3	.	CASSVTGTDTQYF	TGTGCCAGCAGCGTGACAGGCACAGATACGCAGTATTTT
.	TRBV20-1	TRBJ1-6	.	CSARLGQRRPLHF	TGCAGTGCTAGACTGGGGCAACGGCGCCCCCTCCACTTT
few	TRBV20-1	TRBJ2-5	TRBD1	CSPNLGTEETQYF	TGCAGCCCGAACCTAGGGACAGAAGAGACCCAGTACTTC
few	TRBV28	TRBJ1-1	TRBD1	CASRTLQGGTAFF	TGTGCCAGCAGAACCTTACAGGGGGGCACGGCTTTCTTT
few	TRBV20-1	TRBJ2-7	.	CSARETARGYEQYF	TGCAGTGCTAGGGAGACAGCCCGTGGCTACGAGCAGTACTTC
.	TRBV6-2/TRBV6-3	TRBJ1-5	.	CASSYVQGSQPQHF	TGTGCCAGCAGTTACGTTCAGGGAAGCCAGCCCCAGCATTTT
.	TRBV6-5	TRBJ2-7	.	CASSSSDSSYEQYF	TGTGCCAGCAGTTCCTCGGACAGCTCCTACGAGCAGTACTTC
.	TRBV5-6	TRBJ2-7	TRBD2	CASSLYASGSGYEQYF	TGTGCCAGCAGCTTGTATGCTAGCGGGAGCGGGTACGAGCAGTACTTC
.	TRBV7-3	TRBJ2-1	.	CASSLGMVDEQFF	TGTGCCAGCAGCTTGGGCATGGTCGACGAGCAGTTCTTC
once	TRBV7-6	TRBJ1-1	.	CASSLERNTEAFF	TGTGCCAGCAGCTTAGAGAGGAACACTGAAGCTTTCTTT